This TCR beta chain was captured by sequencing in a study of PD-1 blockade in classical Hodgkin lymphoma. Regarding the study as a whole: Complete responders matched newly diagnosed patients in baseline diversity.

Remarks on this clone: Its target is unknown.

All patients relapsed after autologous stem cell transplantation, and brentuximab vedotin exposure varied. The repertoire was sequenced with immunoSEQ multiplex PCR; TCRdb's copy has only in-frame clones and lacks some. The table shows about 22,000 clones, with around three quarters occurring only once. The TCR comes from a human donor with classical Hodgkin lymphoma. Sequencing used peripheral blood mononuclear cells (PBMCs), obtained before the second cycle of nivolumab.

Written as DNA, the CDR3 is TGTGCCAGCAGCTGGAACACCGGGGAGCTGTTTTTT. Translating gives CASSWNTGELFF. J is TRBJ2-2 and V is TRBV7-2, with D hard to call. CDR1 SGHTA and CDR2 FQGNSA come from the germline V gene. Trimming took 4 bases from V and 1 from J, leaving 1 base between them. This CDR3 contains 12 residues.